The clone carrying this TCR beta chain was detected only a few times. Its matching antigen is unknown. With a J-beta primer mix and a sample-barcoded 5' primer, a second PCR ran about 7 to 12 cycles. MiXCR was run by TCRdb on the 5' RACE reads, yielding one entry per CDR3 protein. The profile shows 780,000 or so distinct CDR3 sequences, more than 50% of them singletons. These data come from a study of blood T cells in healthy people across ages. V lost 4 bases and J 3 bases, leaving 15 bases between the germline ends. CDR1 is SGHRS, CDR2 YFSETQ, per germline. This CDR3 contains 15 residues. Study-wide findings and caveats: Age advanced and TCR beta diversity per million T cells fell, roughly linearly. Aged donors had fewer naive CD4+ cells and lower diversity than long-lived donors. The study lacked donor CMV status, which possibly confounded expanded clonotype changes.

The chain is built from TRBV5-1 and TRBJ2-3; possibly TRBD1 or TRBD2 for D (6 bases each). This clonotype was sampled from a middle-aged man in good health. The sample consisted of blood. This CDR3 reads CASSRTRGETDTQYF. Written as DNA, the CDR3 is TGCGCCAGCAGCCGGACGAGGGGGGAGACAGATACGCAGTATTTT.